Following are 28 T cell receptor beta chains from one sample sequenced in a study of blood T cell repertoires in COVID-19 (dated by TCRdb to the early 2020s). Libraries were built with the immunoSEQ multiplex PCR assay. The source is immuneACCESS, and TCRdb retained only in-frame sequences with V and J called. Part of the clones is not carried over; for the studies checked, unresolved V genes explain less than half of this, and the remainder is unexplained. The sample table shows some 110,000 clones, and around 86% are seen once. Around 8% of the sample belongs to the ten largest clones. The sample comprised peripheral blood. These receptors were taken from a man between 65 and 80 years old with acute or convalescent COVID-19.

This chain joins TRBV28 and TRBJ1-4; no firm D call. The CDR3 contains 15 residues. Looked up from germline, CDR1 is MDHEN and CDR2 is SYDVKM. The ends were cut back, 6 bases at V and 5 bases at J, with 16 bases in the middle. The CDR3, as DNA: TGTGCCAGCAGCACCCCGGGGATAGGGAATGAAAAACTGTTTTTT. It is translated as CASSTPGIGNEKLFF.

The V gene is TRBV9, the J gene TRBJ2-3; D is ambiguous. The CDR3 has 15 amino acids. Germline V CDR1 and CDR2: SGDLS, YYNGEE. Trimming stripped 0 bases from V and 2 bases from J, with 10 bases between. DNA for the CDR3: TGTGCCAGCAGCGTAGGTCAGTTTTCCACAGATACGCAGTATTTT. It codes for CASSVGQFSTDTQYF. The full variable domain, rest sourced from reference TRBV9 and TRBJ2-3, is DSGVTQTPKHLITATGQRVTLRCSPRSGDLSVYWYQQSLDQGLQFLIQYYNGEERAKGNILERFSAQQFPDLHSELNLSSLELGDSALYFCASSVGQFSTDTQYFGPGTRLTVL.

This clone was seen once. The chain couples TRBV2 to TRBJ2-7, with 9 bases fitting TRBD1. CDR3 size: 14 residues. Trimming at V came to 5 bases and at J to 9 bases, leaving 11 bases not matched to a gene. CDR1 is SNHLY, CDR2 FYNNEI, per germline. The CDR3 loop reads CASSLGGQGSAQYF. For the CDR3, the DNA is TGTGCCAGCAGTCTAGGGGGACAGGGCTCTGCGCAGTACTTC.

This clone was observed a few times. This rearrangement joins TRBV18 to TRBJ1-3, with D uncertain. Germline V gives CDR1 KGHSH, CDR2 LQKENI. The CDR3 loop spans 16 amino acids. V was pared by 5 bases and J by 4 bases, with 18 bases between. This CDR3 reads CASSWTTVEVGNTIYF. DNA of the CDR3: TGTGCCAGCTCATGGACTACAGTCGAAGTCGGAAACACCATATATTTT.

The J gene is TRBJ2-5, the V gene TRBV14, with TRBD1 matching 7 bases. CDR1 is SGHDN and CDR2 is FVKESK in the germline V gene. Trimming took 8 bases from V and 5 from J; bases not matched to a gene: 8. The CDR3 is 13 residues long. CDR3 loop: CASCRTGRETQYF. The CDR3 DNA follows: TGTGCCAGCTGCCGGACAGGAAGGGAGACCCAGTACTTC.

The chain is built from TRBV7-9 and TRBJ1-5, with D possibly TRBD1 on 6 matching bases. The V gene lost 5 bases and the J gene lost 3 bases, with 20 bases spanning the gap. Germline values: CDR1 SEHNR, CDR2 FQNEAQ (reference sequence). This CDR3 has 17 amino acids. CDR3 in amino acids: CASSPPGEGGINQPQHF. The CDR3 DNA reads TGTGCCAGCAGCCCACCGGGGGAGGGGGGCATCAATCAGCCCCAGCATTTT.

The V gene is TRBV25-1, the J gene TRBJ1-2; D gene unclear. Germline CDR1 reads MGHDK; CDR2 reads SYGVNS. The V end lost 3 bases, the J end lost 4 bases, and 12 bases lay between the germline ends. The CDR3 extends over 14 amino acids. CDR3 bases: TGTGCCAGCAGTGATATAGGAGAGGTCTATGGCTACACCTTC. This codes for CASSDIGEVYGYTF.

This clone occurred a few times. The V and J genes are TRBV7-9 and TRBJ2-1; D is perhaps TRBD1 (5 bases). This CDR3 has 14 amino acids. With 2 bases removed from V and 6 bases from J, the gap between germline ends came to 11 bases. CDR1 and CDR2 from the germline V gene are SEHNR and FQNEAQ (reference sequence). CDR3 region: CASSLWGRANEQFF. The CDR3 bases are TGTGCCAGCAGCTTATGGGGCAGGGCCAATGAGCAGTTCTTC.

The rearrangement links TRBV7-9 to TRBJ2-1; 10 bases align to TRBD1. CDR3 size: 18 residues. Unmatched junction bases numbered 11, after V lost 0 bases and J lost 6 bases. Looked up from germline, CDR1 is SEHNR and CDR2 is FQNEAQ (reference sequence). CDR3 residues: CASSLAPRDRGITNEQFF. CDR3 bases: TGTGCCAGCAGCTTAGCGCCCAGGGACAGGGGAATTACCAATGAGCAGTTCTTC.

The V gene is TRBV19, the J gene TRBJ1-5, with D perhaps matching TRBD1 (6 bases). This CDR3 is 13 amino acids long. In germline, CDR1 is LNHDA, CDR2 SQIVND (reference sequence). Between the trimmed V and J ends, which lost 4 bases and 2 bases, there was a span of 6 bases. CDR3 DNA sequence: TGTGCCAGTAGTACAGGGGGCAATCAGCCCCAGCATTTT. Its translation: CASSTGGNQPQHF.

The V and J genes are TRBV30 and TRBJ1-4; unclear D gene. The CDR3 contains 17 residues. Germline V gene lookup returns CDR1 GTSNPN and CDR2 SVGIG (reference sequence). V was cut by 2 bases and J by 8 bases, with 24 bases left in between. The CDR3 region is CAWSYEWQSSGYEKLFF. The CDR3 region has the DNA TGTGCCTGGAGTTATGAATGGCAGTCGTCGGGGTACGAAAAACTGTTTTTT.

A single count supports this clone. This chain connects TRBV30 to TRBJ2-2; tentatively, D is TRBD2 (7 bases). The CDR3 length is 16 residues. The V end lost 4 bases, the J end lost 0 bases, and 15 bases lay between the germline ends. Germline values: CDR1 GTSNPN, CDR2 SVGIG (reference sequence). The DNA of the CDR3 is TGTGCCTGGAAATATCGGGGGGCCGCGAACACCGGGGAGCTGTTTTTT. Its protein product is CAWKYRGAANTGELFF.

V gene TRBV10-3 combines with J gene TRBJ2-3, with D maybe TRBD2 (5 bases). The germline V gene has CDR1 ENHRY and CDR2 SYGVKD. With 4 bases removed from V and 6 bases from J, the gap between germline ends came to 11 bases. CDR3 length: 13 residues. CDR3: CAISVGREDTQYF. The CDR3 region has the DNA TGTGCCATCAGTGTAGGTAGGGAGGATACGCAGTATTTT.

The chain links TRBV27 to TRBJ1-1, with TRBD1 identical over 9 bases. The J segment lost 0 bases and the V segment lost 5 bases, leaving 10 bases of the junction unmatched. The CDR3 is made up of 17 amino acids. CDR1 and CDR2 from the germline V gene are MNHEY and SMNVEV (reference sequence). DNA for the CDR3: TGTGCCAGCAGTCCAGGGACAGGGAGGGGGGTGAACACTGAAGCTTTCTTT. It is translated as CASSPGTGRGVNTEAFF.

The J gene is TRBJ1-2, the V gene TRBV5-1, with D possibly matching TRBD1 (6 bases). The CDR3 has 15 residues. Germline V gene sequence: CDR1 SGHRS, CDR2 YFSETQ. Trimming pared 1 base from V and 4 bases from J, leaving 14 bases between. For the CDR3, the DNA is TGCGCCAGCAGCTTGACCGTACAGGGTGCCTATGGCTACACCTTC. Translating it yields CASSLTVQGAYGYTF.

The genes are TRBV6-1 and TRBJ2-2, with D possibly TRBD1 on 6 matching bases. This CDR3 spans 15 amino acids. The germline V gene has CDR1 MNHNS and CDR2 SASEGT. V was shortened by 1 base and J by 1 base, with 7 bases between the two germline ends. The chain's CDR3 is CASSEVTGNTGELFF. The CDR3 bases are TGTGCCAGCAGTGAAGTGACAGGGAACACCGGGGAGCTGTTTTTT.

The V call is TRBV6-5, the J call TRBJ2-1; 8 positions agree with TRBD2. The V gene's germline CDR1 is MNHEY and CDR2 SVGAGI. V lost 0 bases and J lost 6; bases outside the gene matches: 7. There are 16 residues in the CDR3. The CDR3 sequence: CASSYSTGLGGNEQFF. The CDR3 DNA reads TGTGCCAGCAGTTACTCGACGGGACTAGGCGGCAATGAGCAGTTCTTC.

This rearrangement joins TRBV5-1 to TRBJ2-1, with unresolved D. Trimming removed 4 bases from V and 0 bases from J, with 11 bases in between. Per the germline V gene, CDR1 is SGHRS and CDR2 is YFSETQ. The CDR3 has 15 amino acids. The CDR3 spells CASSITVSSYNEQFF. CDR3 bases: TGCGCCAGCAGCATCACAGTGAGCTCCTACAATGAGCAGTTCTTC.

The V and J genes are TRBV5-1 and TRBJ2-1; D might be TRBD1 (6 bases). The CDR3 has 14 amino acids. Germline V gene sequence: CDR1 SGHRS, CDR2 YFSETQ. Trimming pared 0 bases from V and 12 bases from J, leaving 16 bases between. The CDR3 is CASSLGWDKGAQFF. The CDR3 DNA is TGCGCCAGCAGCTTGGGATGGGACAAAGGTGCGCAGTTCTTC.

The gene calls are TRBV30 and TRBJ1-5; D uncertain. The V gene's germline CDR1 is GTSNPN and CDR2 SVGIG (reference sequence). The CDR3 loop spans 13 amino acids. The V end was cut by 2 bases, the J end by 3 bases, with 8 bases between. In DNA form, the CDR3 reads TGTGCCTGGAGTACCAGTGCCAATCAGCCCCAGCATTTT. Its translation: CAWSTSANQPQHF.

The chain combines TRBV28 with TRBJ2-2, with D perhaps TRBD1 (5 bases). Germline assignment: CDR1 MDHEN and CDR2 SYDVKM. This CDR3 has 14 residues. The V end was cut by 2 bases, the J end by 7 bases, with 11 bases between. The CDR3 DNA is TGTGCCAGCAGTTTACCAGGGAAAGGCGGGGAGCTGTTTTTT. It codes for CASSLPGKGGELFF.

This clone was found once. V is TRBV5-4 and J is TRBJ2-7; no definite D call. Germline values: CDR1 SGHNT, CDR2 YYREEE (reference sequence). CDR3 length equals 12 residues. V shed 3 bases and J shed 5 bases, with 9 bases lying between them. The CDR3 reads CASSYLGDEQYF. The DNA of the CDR3 is TGTGCCAGCAGCTATCTCGGTGACGAGCAGTACTTC.

This chain connects TRBV6-5 to TRBJ2-3; the match to TRBD1 covers 9 bases. Germline loops: CDR1 MNHEY, CDR2 SVGAGI. After removal of 6 bases from V and 2 bases from J, the junction contained 6 bases not matched to a gene. The CDR3 consists of 15 residues. The CDR3 sequence is CASSLRQGVTDTQYF. The DNA for the CDR3 is TGTGCCAGCAGCCTTCGACAGGGGGTCACAGATACGCAGTATTTT.

V gene TRBV9 combines with J gene TRBJ2-2, with 10 bases aligning to TRBD1. The V gene end was trimmed by 3 bases and the J gene end by 5 bases; junction bases not matched to a gene: 4. The CDR3 extends over 15 amino acids. In germline, CDR1 is SGDLS, CDR2 YYNGEE. CDR3 region: CASSARQGATGELFF. The CDR3 nucleotides are TGTGCCAGCAGCGCCAGACAGGGGGCAACCGGGGAGCTGTTTTTT.

The rearrangement links TRBV30 to TRBJ1-5; D ambiguous. CDR1 and CDR2 from the germline V gene are GTSNPN and SVGIG (reference sequence). Trimming took 1 base from V and 3 from J, leaving 7 bases between them. The CDR3 covers 13 residues. The CDR3 spells CAWSGSDNQPQHF. For the CDR3, the DNA is TGTGCCTGGAGTGGGTCAGACAATCAGCCCCAGCATTTT.

The chain couples TRBV28 to TRBJ2-6; 7 nucleotides align to TRBD1. V was clipped by 6 bases and J by 2 bases; unmatched bases: 4. The CDR3 extends over 15 amino acids. Per germline, CDR1 MDHEN and CDR2 SYDVKM. The CDR3 coding sequence is TGTGCCAGCAGATTAGACAGGGCTGGGGCCAACGTCCTGACTTTC. Encoded protein: CASRLDRAGANVLTF.

This chain links TRBV5-1 with TRBJ2-2; D call uncertain. This CDR3 region has 15 residues. Germline-derived CDR1 and CDR2 are SGHRS and YFSETQ. V lost 0 bases and J lost 1, with 7 bases in between. The DNA of the CDR3 is TGCGCCAGCAGCTTGGCCGCAGGGAACACCGGGGAGCTGTTTTTT. This encodes CASSLAAGNTGELFF.

This chain joins TRBV5-1 and TRBJ2-3, with TRBD2 matching 9 bases. With V trimmed by 1 base and J by 2 bases, 5 bases remained unmatched. This CDR3 is 16 amino acids long. Germline V gene data show CDR1 as SGHRS and CDR2 as YFSETQ. CDR3 region: CASSLMAGGPTDTQYF. CDR3 DNA sequence: TGCGCCAGCAGCTTGATGGCGGGAGGGCCCACAGATACGCAGTATTTT.